One and the same sample provided the 27 T cell receptor beta chains below, sequenced in a study of shared clonotypes between healthy human individuals. Assay used: immunoSEQ multiplex PCR; TCRdb lists only in-frame clones, some missing. The sample yields roughly 590,000 clones, around 95% seen once. As defined, naive CD8 cells were CD45RO-negative and positively selected for CCR7, with terminally differentiated effector memory CD45RA+ cells excluded. Sequenced input: naive CD8+ T cells sorted from blood. These receptors came from a woman aged 25 to 39 in good health.

This sequence joins TRBV4-1 and TRBJ1-1; D remains unclear. The V end was cut by 0 bases, the J end by 1 base, with 9 bases between. Germline loops: CDR1 MGHRA, CDR2 YSYEKL. The CDR3 length is 15 residues. This CDR3 is CASSQEWQKNTEAFF. The CDR3, as DNA: TGCGCCAGCAGCCAAGAATGGCAGAAGAACACTGAAGCTTTCTTT.

The rearrangement joins TRBV7-2 to TRBJ2-5, with D maybe TRBD2 (7 bases). The V end lost 8 bases, the J end lost 3 bases, and 25 bases lay between the germline ends. This CDR3 has 17 amino acids. Per the germline V gene, CDR1 is SGHTA and CDR2 is FQGNSA. CDR3 residues: CASGRAGQRLWKETQYF. The CDR3, as DNA: TGTGCCAGCGGGAGAGCGGGACAACGTTTATGGAAAGAGACCCAGTACTTC.

The J gene is TRBJ1-1, the V gene TRBV27; 10 bases fit TRBD1. The CDR3 length is 15 residues. Per germline, CDR1 MNHEY and CDR2 SMNVEV (reference sequence). The ends lost 2 bases at V and 4 bases at J; junction bases unmatched: 4. The chain's CDR3 is CASSLGDRGTTEAFF. In DNA, the CDR3 is TGTGCCAGCAGTTTAGGGGACAGGGGAACCACTGAAGCTTTCTTT.

Notes on this clone: Other DNA sequences of this sample code for an identical CDR3. The chain carries TRBV27 and TRBJ1-5; D perhaps matches TRBD1 (6 bases). CDR3 length equals 14 residues. CDR1 and CDR2 (germline): MNHEY, SMNVEV (reference sequence). The V end was cut by 2 bases, the J end by 3 bases, with 8 bases between. The CDR3 DNA reads TGTGCCAGCAGTTTAGGGGGCTTCAATCAGCCCCAGCATTTT. Its translation is CASSLGGFNQPQHF.

A few counts support this clone. V usage is TRBV19 and J usage is TRBJ2-7, with D hard to call. Looked up from germline, CDR1 is LNHDA and CDR2 is SQIVND (reference sequence). The V gene lost 5 bases and the J gene lost 6 bases, with 11 bases spanning the gap. The CDR3 totals 12 residues. The CDR3 spells CASSLSTGEQYF. CDR3 coding DNA: TGTGCCAGTAGTCTGTCGACTGGCGAGCAGTACTTC.

This chain links TRBV7-3 with TRBJ2-1, with D unclear. V was trimmed by 8 bases and J by 10 bases, leaving 21 bases between them. From germline, CDR1 is SGHTA and CDR2 FQGTGA. The CDR3 loop spans 14 amino acids. CDR3 DNA: TGTGCCAGCTCCGAGTGGGCAAGCCCTGACGAGCAGTTCTTC. It translates to CASSEWASPDEQFF. Full variable domain (remainder filled in from reference TRBV7-3 and TRBJ2-1): GAGVSQTPSNKVTEKGKYVELRCDPISGHTALYWYRQSLGQGPEFLIYFQGTGAADDSGLPNDRFFAVRPEGSVSTLKIQRTERGDSAVYLCASSEWASPDEQFFGPGTRLTVL.

This chain joins TRBV7-9 and TRBJ2-7, with 13 bases that match TRBD2. V lost 3 bases, J lost 5 bases, and 4 bases stayed unmatched. The CDR3 extends over 15 amino acids. Per the germline V gene, CDR1 is SEHNR and CDR2 is FQNEAQ (reference sequence). CDR3 bases: TGTGCCAGCAGCTTCGGACTAGCGGGAGTCAACGAGCAGTACTTC. Translated, it gives CASSFGLAGVNEQYF.

CDR3 in amino acids: CASSDFGGGFYNEQFF. The CDR3 nucleotides read TGTGCCAGCAGTGATTTCGGAGGGGGCTTCTACAATGAGCAGTTCTTC. The genes are TRBV6-1 and TRBJ2-1; tentatively, D is TRBD1 (7 bases). This CDR3 contains 16 residues. Germline assignment: CDR1 MNHNS and CDR2 SASEGT. V was cut by 3 bases and J by 3 bases, with 15 bases left in between.

V usage is TRBV10-2 and J usage is TRBJ2-7, with TRBD2 matching 8 bases. This CDR3 has 17 amino acids. In germline, CDR1 is WSHSY, CDR2 SAAADI. The ends lost 2 bases at V and 0 bases at J; junction bases unmatched: 9. The CDR3 region is CASSEAWRGEASYEQYF. In DNA, the CDR3 is TGCGCCAGCAGTGAGGCTTGGCGGGGGGAGGCCTCCTACGAGCAGTACTTC.

The chain carries TRBV9 and TRBJ2-1, with 8 nucleotides matching TRBD2. The germline V gene has CDR1 SGDLS and CDR2 YYNGEE. V was clipped by 3 bases and J by 0 bases; unmatched bases: 5. The CDR3 spans 16 residues. CDR3 DNA: TGTGCCAGCAGCGCGGGAGGGGAGAGCTCCTACAATGAGCAGTTCTTC. Translation gives CASSAGGESSYNEQFF.

V gene TRBV19 combines with J gene TRBJ2-7, with D possibly TRBD1 on 5 matching bases. V lost 1 base and J 5 bases, leaving 18 bases between the germline ends. CDR3 length: 16 residues. Germline loops: CDR1 LNHDA, CDR2 SQIVND (reference sequence). CDR3 region: CASSIGRSRGSHEQYF. The CDR3 DNA reads as TGTGCCAGTAGTATAGGCCGCTCTAGGGGTTCCCACGAGCAGTACTTC.

The rearrangement uses TRBV30 and TRBJ1-1, with D uncertain. The ends were cut back, 2 bases at V and 3 bases at J, with 13 bases in the middle. CDR1 GTSNPN and CDR2 SVGIG come from the germline V gene (reference sequence). The CDR3 totals 14 residues. Here the CDR3 reads CAWSSQPMYTEAFF. CDR3 coding DNA: TGTGCCTGGAGTTCACAGCCTATGTACACTGAAGCTTTCTTT.

This chain connects TRBV19 to TRBJ2-4; 7 nucleotides match TRBD2. J was trimmed by 0 bases and V by 6 bases; bases with no gene match: 8. The germline V gene has CDR1 LNHDA and CDR2 SQIVND (reference sequence). The CDR3 is made up of 16 amino acids. In DNA form, the CDR3 reads TGTGCCAGTAGCTACGGGGCGGGAGTAGCCAAAAACATTCAGTACTTC. It specifies CASSYGAGVAKNIQYF. Variable domain in full (rest from reference TRBV19 and TRBJ2-4): DGGITQSPKYLFRKEGQNVTLSCEQNLNHDAMYWYRQDPGQGLRLIYYSQIVNDFQKGDIAEGYSVSREKKESFPLTVTSAQKNPTAFYLCASSYGAGVAKNIQYFGAGTRLSVL.

CDR3 protein: CASSQEAVSSPDTIYF. The CDR3 coding sequence is TGTGCCAGCAGCCAAGAGGCAGTTTCCAGTCCGGACACCATATATTTT. The chain combines TRBV14 with TRBJ1-3, with no clear D. This CDR3 contains 16 residues. The germline V and J ends were trimmed by 0 bases and 8 bases, with 17 bases remaining between them. Germline lookup yields CDR1 SGHDN and CDR2 FVKESK.

The chain links TRBV28 to TRBJ1-2; no reliable D call. CDR3 length: 13 amino acids. V was pared by 3 bases and J by 4 bases, with 9 bases between. Germline CDR1 is MDHEN and CDR2 is SYDVKM. Written as DNA, the CDR3 is TGTGCCAGCAGTTTTGGGGTTCGCTATGGCTACACCTTC. Translated: CASSFGVRYGYTF.

V and J are TRBV7-8 and TRBJ1-5, with TRBD1 matching over 7 bases. Unmatched junction bases numbered 4, after V lost 3 bases and J lost 5 bases. Germline CDR1 reads SGHVS; CDR2 reads FQNEAQ. The CDR3 totals 14 residues. The CDR3 sequence: CASSFLGTDQPQHF. In DNA, the CDR3 is TGTGCCAGCAGCTTTCTTGGGACAGATCAGCCCCAGCATTTT. Drawing the rest from reference TRBV7-8 and TRBJ1-5, the complete variable domain is GAGVSQSPRYKVAKRGQDVALRCDPISGHVSLFWYQQALGQGPEFLTYFQNEAQLDKSGLPSDRFFAERPEGSVSTLKIQRTQQEDSAVYLCASSFLGTDQPQHFGDGTRLSIL.

This chain uses TRBV11-2 with TRBJ2-1; possibly TRBD2 for D (7 bases). CDR1 is SGHAT, CDR2 FQNNGV, per germline. This CDR3 is built from 18 residues. Trimming left V 6 bases short and J 4 bases short, with 25 bases between. The CDR3 here is CASSHIRDIWDYYNEQFF. CDR3 coding DNA: TGTGCCAGCAGTCACATTAGGGACATCTGGGACTATTACAATGAGCAGTTCTTC. The variable domain in full, completed from reference TRBV11-2 and TRBJ2-1, reads EAGVAQSPRYKIIEKRQSVAFWCNPISGHATLYWYQQILGQGPKLLIQFQNNGVVDDSQLPKDRFSAERLKGVDSTLKIQPAKLEDSAVYLCASSHIRDIWDYYNEQFFGPGTRLTVL.

The chain carries TRBV10-1 and TRBJ2-3; D is perhaps TRBD2 (5 bases). This CDR3 spans 13 amino acids. V was trimmed by 2 bases and J by 6 bases, leaving 9 bases between them. Germline CDR1 and CDR2: WNHNN and SYGVQD (reference sequence). The CDR3 sequence is CASSERDLDTQYF. DNA of the CDR3: TGCGCCAGCAGTGAGCGGGATTTGGATACGCAGTATTTT.

The V gene is TRBV4-1, the J gene TRBJ2-2; 10 bases fit TRBD1. CDR3 length: 18 amino acids. The germline V gene has CDR1 MGHRA and CDR2 YSYEKL. Germline trimming cut 4 bases from V and 5 bases from J; bases unmatched to any gene: 13. CDR3 in DNA: TGCGCCAGCAGCCGAAGACAGGGGGCGGATGGGGAAACCGGGGAGCTGTTTTTT. It codes for CASSRRQGADGETGELFF.

This chain connects TRBV5-1 to TRBJ2-1; 12 nucleotides agree with TRBD2. From germline, CDR1 is SGHRS and CDR2 YFSETQ. The CDR3 length is 15 residues. Losses at the gene ends were 2 bases for V and 8 bases for J; bases not matched to a gene: 5. Here the CDR3 reads CASSFLLAGGDEQFF. The CDR3 bases are TGCGCCAGCAGCTTCCTCCTAGCGGGAGGGGATGAGCAGTTCTTC.

V gene TRBV7-2 combines with J gene TRBJ2-1, with unresolved D. Trimming stripped 7 bases from V and 2 bases from J, with 15 bases between. Germline lookup yields CDR1 SGHTA and CDR2 FQGNSA. This CDR3 is built from 15 residues. CDR3 nucleotide sequence: TGTGCCAGCACCTCACAGCGTCGCACCTACAATGAGCAGTTCTTC. Translation: CASTSQRRTYNEQFF. Based on the CDR3 plus reference TRBV7-2 and TRBJ2-1, the full variable domain is GAGVSQSPSNKVTEKGKDVELRCDPISGHTALYWYRQSLGQGLEFLIYFQGNSAPDKSGLPSDRFSAERTGGSVSTLTIQRTQQEDSAVYLCASTSQRRTYNEQFFGPGTRLTVL.

V and J are TRBV5-5 and TRBJ1-1, with D uncertain. The V gene's germline CDR1 is SGHKS and CDR2 YYEKEE (reference sequence). Trimming took 4 bases from V and 3 from J, leaving 19 bases between them. The CDR3 loop spans 16 amino acids. Here the CDR3 DNA reads TGTGCCAGCAGCCCAACCAGCAGGACGGGTTACACTGAAGCTTTCTTT. Its protein is CASSPTSRTGYTEAFF.

On this clone: The junction departs from the called germline gene at one end, perhaps through a read error. The J gene is TRBJ2-5, the V gene TRBV5-4, with no clear D. The CDR3 has 11 amino acids. Looked up from germline, CDR1 is SGHNT and CDR2 is YYREEE (reference sequence). This CDR3 reads CASSLADGLDF. CDR3 nucleotides: TGTGCCAGCAGCTTGGCGGATGGCCTGGACTTC. Complete variable domain (other parts from reference TRBV5-4 and TRBJ2-5): ETGVTQSPTHLIKTRGQQVTLRCSSQSGHNTVSWYQQALGQGPQFIFQYYREEENGRGNFPPRFSGLQFPNYSSELNVNALELDDSALYLCASSLADGLDFGPGTRLLVL.

The V and J genes are TRBV5-6 and TRBJ2-7; 10 bases are a match to TRBD1. After removal of 2 bases from V and 4 bases from J, the junction contained 3 bases not matched to a gene. This CDR3 spans 14 amino acids. Germline CDR1 and CDR2: SGHDT and YYEEEE. CDR3 coding DNA: TGTGCCAGCAGCTTCGGGACAGGGGAATACGAGCAGTACTTC. Translating gives CASSFGTGEYEQYF.

V and J are TRBV7-9 and TRBJ2-7; 8 bases are shared with TRBD1. CDR1 SEHNR and CDR2 FQNEAQ come from the germline V gene (reference sequence). The ends lost 6 bases at V and 0 bases at J; junction bases unmatched: 10. CDR3 length equals 16 residues. The DNA for the CDR3 is TGTGCCAGCAGTAGGAGACAGGGGACAAACTCCTACGAGCAGTACTTC. This gives the protein CASSRRQGTNSYEQYF.

The chain uses TRBV2 and TRBJ2-1, with 8 positions matching TRBD1. Germline V lookup: CDR1 SNHLY, CDR2 FYNNEI. The CDR3 length is 14 residues. V lost 6 bases, J lost 6 bases, and 7 bases stayed unmatched. In DNA form, the CDR3 reads TGTGCCAGCAGCCTTACCGACAGGGGCAATGAGCAGTTCTTC. Amino acids: CASSLTDRGNEQFF.

The chain employs TRBV19 and TRBJ2-5; perhaps TRBD2 as D (6 bases). The DNA end is a closer match to TRBJ2-7, so the J assignment may be wrong. This CDR3 is built from 14 residues. Germline assignment: CDR1 LNHDA and CDR2 SQIVND (reference sequence). The CDR3 is CASMSGTPSYEQYF. In nucleotides, the CDR3 is TGTGCCAGTATGTCCGGGACTCCGTCCTACGAGCAGTACTTC.